This T cell receptor (beta chain) is from a study of response to subunit inactivated influenza vaccine. The CDR3 consists of 13 residues. The germline gives CDR1 GTSNPN, CDR2 SVGIG (reference sequence). Trimming cost V 5 bases and J 4 bases, with 14 bases left between them. TCRdb re-called the RT-PCR reads with MiXCR, one entry per CDR3 protein. Among 500,000 to 550,000 distinct CDR3 sequences listed, around 25% were seen once. This same sample was also part of a study on T cells expressing NK-cell markers. That paper states: The authors generated TCR beta cDNA through 5'RACE template switching with UMIs. The use of an anti-gamma-delta TCR antibody, which was added in several experiments, restricted sorting to T cells expressing alpha-beta TCR.

The sequence derives from a man aged 50 to 60 who received an inactivated influenza vaccine. The chain is built from TRBV30 and TRBJ1-2; D is unclear. The sequencing here drew on CD4+ T cells sorted from PBMCs, taken 12 days after vaccination. DNA for the CDR3: TGTGCCTGGGCGACATGGGGAACCTATGGCTACACCTTC. Its translation: CAWATWGTYGYTF.